The 5 T cell receptor beta chains listed next were all sequenced from one sample in a study of response to subunit inactivated influenza vaccine. TCRdb reanalysed the RT-PCR reads using MiXCR and keeps one entry per CDR3 protein. In the table there are 600,000 to 850,000 distinct CDR3 sequences, 12% to 15% of which are singletons. Specimen: PBMCs from blood, collected roughly 2 weeks before vaccination. The receptors shown here come from a man in his fifties or sixties who received an inactivated influenza vaccine.

There are a few counts of this clonotype. V and J are TRBV28 and TRBJ2-7; D is possibly TRBD2 (6 bases). The CDR3 loop spans 15 amino acids. Germline CDR1 is MDHEN and CDR2 is SYDVKM. V was trimmed by 6 bases and J by 3 bases, leaving 18 bases between them. The CDR3: CASRGVVDYGYEQYF. The CDR3 nucleotides read TGTGCCAGCAGGGGAGTGGTGGACTACGGCTACGAGCAGTACTTC.

The CDR3: CASSSGLVKETQYF. The CDR3 DNA sequence: TGTGCCAGCAGCTCAGGACTCGTAAAAGAGACCCAGTACTTC. The rearrangement links TRBV7-8 to TRBJ2-5, with a weak D call TRBD2 (5 bases). The CDR3 loop spans 14 amino acids. Trimming removed 4 bases from V and 3 bases from J, with 12 bases in between. The germline V gene has CDR1 SGHVS and CDR2 FQNEAQ.

This clonotype was seen a handful of times. The genes are TRBV20-1 and TRBJ2-2, with D tentatively TRBD1 or TRBD2 (5 bases each). Trimming stripped 6 bases from V and 8 bases from J, with 16 bases between. CDR3 length: 13 residues. Germline assignment: CDR1 DFQATT and CDR2 SNEGSKA (reference sequence). CDR3 in DNA: TGCAGTGCGGAGAGGGGAAGGGCTGGGGAGCTGTTTTTT. Its protein is CSAERGRAGELFF.

The chain is built from TRBV20-1 and TRBJ2-1, with D tentatively TRBD2 (6 bases). Trimming left V 3 bases short and J 6 bases short, with 9 bases between. Germline V gene lookup returns CDR1 DFQATT and CDR2 SNEGSKA (reference sequence). The CDR3 loop spans 12 amino acids. For the CDR3, the DNA is TGCAGTGCTAGGGAGACTAGCAATGAGCAGTTCTTC. The encoded protein is CSARETSNEQFF.

This clonotype has more than one count but fewer than ten. V is TRBV5-1 and J is TRBJ2-3; D perhaps matches TRBD1 (5 bases). Trimming pared 0 bases from V and 3 bases from J, leaving 8 bases between. Germline CDR1 and CDR2: SGHRS and YFSETQ. The CDR3 is 14 residues long. The CDR3 region is CASSLVKGTDTQYF. CDR3 DNA: TGCGCCAGCAGCTTGGTCAAGGGGACAGATACGCAGTATTTT.